The next 29 T cell receptor beta chains were all read from a single sample in a study of blood T cells in healthy people across ages (dated by TCRdb to the mid-2010s). Receptor libraries were prepared by 5' RACE. The run used an Illumina HiSeq 2500. A second about 7 to 12 cycle PCR used a sample-barcoded 5' primer and a J-beta primer mix. TCRdb trimmed public reads at Q25 via fastp, called clones via MiXCR and kept in-frame beta chains. Every entry covers one CDR3 protein and lists the most common genes and DNA from its rows. The sample table contains under 1,000,000 distinct CDR3 sequences; only one count was recorded for about 46% of them. The ten largest clones represent approximately 18% of the sample. The sample taken for sequencing was blood. The receptors here all came from an elderly man in good health.

This clonotype was observed a few times. The chain's CDR3 is CASSSVSVVNEQYF. CDR3 coding DNA: TGTGCCAGCAGTTCGGTCTCGGTGGTCAACGAGCAGTACTTC. The V and J genes are TRBV6-5 and TRBJ2-7; no clear D gene. Germline lookup yields CDR1 MNHEY and CDR2 SVGAGI. CDR3 length: 14 residues. The V end lost 4 bases, the J end lost 5 bases, and 15 bases lay between the germline ends.

In the case of this clonotype: Being one base from a much bigger clone, this may be a read error. V is TRBV5-5 and J is TRBJ2-5; 15 nucleotides agree with TRBD2. Matching the DNA end better, TRBJ2-1 makes the J call doubtful. Germline-derived CDR1 and CDR2 are SGHKS and YYEKEE (reference sequence). CDR3 length: 15 residues. CDR3 protein: CASSGLAGGVETQFF. CDR3 DNA: TGTGCCAGCAGCGGACTAGCGGGAGGGGTAGAGACCCAGTTCTTC.

This clonotype has only a few counts. The chain has TRBV4-1 and TRBJ2-1; 13 nucleotides agree with TRBD2. The germline gives CDR1 MGHRA, CDR2 YSYEKL. J was trimmed by 10 bases and V by 4 bases; bases with no gene match: 7. This CDR3 contains 15 residues. CDR3 protein: CASSLGLAGALEQFF. The DNA for the CDR3 is TGCGCCAGCAGCCTCGGACTAGCGGGAGCTTTGGAGCAGTTCTTC.

This clonotype was seen a handful of times. The CDR3 loop is CASSIDTSSYEQYF. The CDR3 DNA is TGTGCCAGCAGCATTGACACCTCCTCCTACGAGCAGTACTTC. This rearrangement joins TRBV7-2 to TRBJ2-7; D unresolved. This CDR3 contains 14 residues. V shed 5 bases and J shed 0 bases, with 11 bases lying between them. The germline gives CDR1 SGHTA, CDR2 FQGNSA.

To note about this clonotype: The junction departs from the called germline gene at one end, perhaps through a read error. The genes are TRBV5-1 and TRBJ2-1, with 7 nucleotides matching TRBD2. CDR3 length: 15 amino acids. Germline CDR1 and CDR2: SGHRS and YFSETQ. The CDR3 region has the DNA TGCGCCAGCAGCTTGTTGGGCGGGAGCTACAGTGAGCAGTTCTTC. It is translated as CASSLLGGSYSEQFF.

In this sample, this clonotype turned up a few times. CDR3 in amino acids: CASSLTLAYEQYF. Written as DNA, the CDR3 is TGTGCCAGCAGTTTGACACTTGCCTACGAGCAGTACTTC. V and J are TRBV27 and TRBJ2-7; D not resolved. The CDR3 covers 13 residues. V was cut by 3 bases and J by 2 bases, with 8 bases left in between. CDR1 and CDR2 from the germline V gene are MNHEY and SMNVEV (reference sequence).

V gene TRBV20-1 combines with J gene TRBJ2-7; D might be TRBD2 (6 bases). The germline V and J ends were trimmed by 4 bases and 4 bases, with 8 bases remaining between them. The CDR3 runs to 11 residues. Per the germline V gene, CDR1 is DFQATT and CDR2 is SNEGSKA (reference sequence). CDR3 in DNA: TGCAGTGCTAAGGGGACTTACGAGCAGTACTTC. It encodes CSAKGTYEQYF.

V gene TRBV6-5 combines with J gene TRBJ1-3; D remains ambiguous. Germline CDR1 and CDR2: MNHEY and SVGAGI. The CDR3 runs to 16 residues. Trimming removed 3 bases at V and 0 bases at J, with 12 bases between. In DNA form, the CDR3 reads TGTGCCAGCAGTTATAACACCGCCAGCTCTGGAAACACCATATATTTT. Amino acid sequence: CASSYNTASSGNTIYF.

The rearrangement links TRBV7-9 to TRBJ1-2, with 8 bases lining up with TRBD1. Germline V gene data show CDR1 as SEHNR and CDR2 as FQNEAQ (reference sequence). The CDR3 length is 14 residues. Trimming removed 5 bases from V and 7 bases from J; junction bases left unmatched: 9. CDR3 DNA: TGTGCCAGCAGCCCGACAGGGGCAGAGGTTGGCTACACCTTC. This sequence encodes CASSPTGAEVGYTF.

This clonotype is a singleton in its sample. The chain carries TRBV20-1 and TRBJ1-2; 9 nucleotides align to TRBD1. The CDR3 has 18 amino acids. V trimming: 4 bases; J trimming: 7 bases; junction bases outside the gene matches: 22. The V gene's germline CDR1 is DFQATT and CDR2 SNEGSKA (reference sequence). The DNA for the CDR3 is TGCAGTGCTAACATACCGGGGGCTTTTTTACAGGGGGCTGGTGGCTACACCTTC. It yields the protein CSANIPGAFLQGAGGYTF.

This chain uses TRBV20-1 with TRBJ1-2; 10 nucleotides line up with TRBD1. CDR1 is DFQATT, CDR2 SNEGSKA, per germline (reference sequence). This CDR3 region has 14 residues. V was clipped by 6 bases and J by 7 bases; unmatched bases: 11. For the CDR3, the DNA is TGCAGTGCCTCACTCGGCCGGACAGGGGGTGGCTACACCTTC. Translated, it gives CSASLGRTGGGYTF.

The gene calls are TRBV4-3 and TRBJ2-1; D gene ambiguous. V was shortened by 0 bases and J by 10 bases, with 19 bases between the two germline ends. Germline CDR1 is LGHNA and CDR2 is YSLEER. This CDR3 has 16 residues. CDR3 nucleotides: TGCGCCAGCAGCCAAGATTATGCCACCCTGACCTACGAGCAGTTCTTC. Residues: CASSQDYATLTYEQFF.

This clonotype came up a few times. The V gene is TRBV3-1, the J gene TRBJ2-1, with a possible D match to TRBD2 (6 bases). Per germline, CDR1 LGHDT and CDR2 YNNKEL (reference sequence). The ends were cut back, 1 base at V and 4 bases at J, with 14 bases in the middle. The CDR3 has 16 residues. CDR3 sequence: CASSQVLLAPYNEQFF. DNA for the CDR3: TGTGCCAGCAGCCAAGTACTTCTAGCGCCGTACAATGAGCAGTTCTTC.

The gene calls are TRBV5-1 and TRBJ2-7; 12 bases match TRBD2. V trimming: 2 bases; J trimming: 3 bases; junction bases outside the gene matches: 3. In germline, CDR1 is SGHRS, CDR2 YFSETQ. The CDR3 extends over 15 amino acids. DNA of the CDR3: TGCGCCAGCAGCTTAGGACTAGCGGGATACTACGAGCAGTACTTC. Translating it yields CASSLGLAGYYEQYF.

The sample holds a few counts of this clonotype. The V call is TRBV12-3 or TRBV12-4, the J call TRBJ2-1, with TRBD2 as a possible D gene (6 bases). Trimming removed 7 bases at V and 4 bases at J, with 20 bases between. The CDR3 length is 16 residues. CDR3 sequence reads: CASKKTGTGKYNEQFF. The CDR3 region has the DNA TGTGCCAGCAAGAAGACCGGGACTGGAAAATACAATGAGCAGTTCTTC.

The chain has TRBV11-2 and TRBJ2-3; the D gene is possibly TRBD1 (6 bases). Germline loops: CDR1 SGHAT, CDR2 FQNNGV. CDR3 length: 16 amino acids. V was pared by 3 bases and J by 4 bases, with 17 bases between. CDR3 bases: TGTGCCAGCAGCTTTGTGGCACAGGGTAAAGCAGATACGCAGTATTTT. Protein product: CASSFVAQGKADTQYF.

The chain couples TRBV7-2 to TRBJ2-1; D gene unclear. V gave up 1 base and J gave up 4 bases, with 5 bases separating them. CDR1 and CDR2 (germline): SGHTA, FQGNSA. The CDR3 spans 13 residues. The CDR3 loop reads CASSLVVYNEQFF. As DNA, the CDR3 is TGTGCCAGCAGCTTAGTAGTATACAATGAGCAGTTCTTC.

There are many counts of this clonotype. The rearrangement joins TRBV2 to TRBJ2-1; 7 bases map to TRBD2. V shed 8 bases and J 1 base; nucleotides not matched to a gene: 2. Germline CDR1 SNHLY, CDR2 FYNNEI. This CDR3 spans 13 amino acids. The CDR3, as DNA: TGTGCCAGCCTACTAGCGTCCTACAATGAGCAGTTCTTC. Protein: CASLLASYNEQFF. Drawing the rest from reference TRBV2 and TRBJ2-1, the complete variable domain is EPEVTQTPSHQVTQMGQEVILRCVPISNHLYFYWYRQILGQKVEFLVSFYNNEISEKSEIFDDQFSVERPDGSNFTLKIRSTKLEDSAMYFCASLLASYNEQFFGPGTRLTVL.

CDR3 coding DNA: TGCAGTGCTACCCCTCTCGCGGGATTTTACAATGAGCAGTTCTTC. Protein sequence: CSATPLAGFYNEQFF. The chain is built from TRBV20-1 and TRBJ2-1; the D gene is possibly TRBD2 (6 bases). The CDR3 sequence is 15 residues long. Germline CDR1 and CDR2: DFQATT and SNEGSKA (reference sequence). Trimming pared 4 bases from V and 4 bases from J, leaving 17 bases between.

This chain uses TRBV20-1 with TRBJ2-7, with D unresolved. This CDR3 contains 12 residues. CDR1 and CDR2 (germline): DFQATT, SNEGSKA (reference sequence). Trimming took off 3 bases at V and 3 bases at J, with 9 bases between the two ends. For the CDR3, the DNA is TGCAGTGCTAGCATGCCGGGCTACGAGCAGTACTTC. It encodes CSASMPGYEQYF.

This clonotype was counted only a few times. Here the CDR3 DNA reads TGTGCCAGCAGCTTGGGGGACAACCACGAGCAGTACTTC. Translating it yields CASSLGDNHEQYF. The chain combines TRBV11-3 with TRBJ2-7, with a weak D call TRBD1 (6 bases). V was cut by 3 bases and J by 5 bases, with 11 bases left in between. Germline V gene sequence: CDR1 SGHNT, CDR2 YENEEA. This CDR3 has 13 residues.

This clonotype was seen more than once but under ten times. A much larger clone sits a single nucleotide away, making a read error possible. The V call is TRBV20-1, the J call TRBJ2-5; no firm D call. Germline values: CDR1 DFQATT, CDR2 SNEGSKA (reference sequence). With 5 bases removed from V and 11 bases from J, the gap between germline ends came to 15 bases. The CDR3 is made up of 11 amino acids. The chain's CDR3 is CSARTDNEQYF. CDR3 coding DNA: TGCAGTGCTCGTACCGACAATGAGCAGTACTTC.

This clonotype was seen more than once but under ten times. J is TRBJ2-3 and V is TRBV5-1; D may be TRBD1 (5 bases). V was clipped by 1 base and J by 6 bases, with 15 bases between them. This CDR3 has 15 residues. CDR1 is SGHRS, CDR2 YFSETQ, per germline. CDR3 in DNA: TGCGCCAGCAGCTTGCCGACAGTCCTGGGCGATACGCAGTATTTT. Encoded protein: CASSLPTVLGDTQYF.

The sample holds a few counts of this clonotype. The rearrangement links TRBV3-1 to TRBJ2-2; the D gene is possibly TRBD1 (5 bases). CDR1 and CDR2 (germline): LGHDT, YNNKEL (reference sequence). The V end was cut by 8 bases, the J end by 1 base, with 11 bases between. The CDR3 length is 14 residues. Written as DNA, the CDR3 is TGTGCCAGCCAAAGGGGCAGGAACACCGGGGAGCTGTTTTTT. Its protein is CASQRGRNTGELFF.

The CDR3 region is CATLSGTDTQYF. CDR3 DNA: TGTGCCACCCTATCAGGGACAGATACGCAGTATTTT. The chain combines TRBV28 with TRBJ2-3; a weak D match, TRBD1 (5 bases). The CDR3 loop spans 12 amino acids. V lost 10 bases and J 3 bases, leaving 11 bases between the germline ends. The germline gives CDR1 MDHEN, CDR2 SYDVKM.

V gene TRBV25-1 combines with J gene TRBJ2-7; 7 bases are shared with TRBD1. Germline CDR1 and CDR2: MGHDK and SYGVNS. V shed 6 bases, J shed 5 bases, and the junction held 10 bases outside the gene matches. The CDR3 totals 14 residues. The CDR3 bases are TGTGCCAGCAGCCAGACAGGGTGGAATAACGAGCAGTACTTC. Its protein is CASSQTGWNNEQYF.

V gene TRBV5-4 combines with J gene TRBJ1-2; D not resolved. The CDR3 consists of 14 residues. Germline lookup yields CDR1 SGHNT and CDR2 YYREEE (reference sequence). Trimming pared 2 bases from V and 4 bases from J, leaving 12 bases between. CDR3 sequence: CASSFEASPYGYTF. The CDR3 coding sequence is TGTGCCAGCAGCTTCGAGGCCAGTCCCTATGGCTACACCTTC.

This clonotype showed up just a few times. The V gene is TRBV7-9, the J gene TRBJ2-1; D not resolved. Deletions cut 5 bases from V and 6 bases from J, with 8 bases between. The CDR3 spans 12 residues. CDR1 is SEHNR, CDR2 FQNEAQ, per germline (reference sequence). CDR3: CASSLGRNEQFF. The CDR3 nucleotides are TGTGCCAGCAGCCTTGGGCGCAATGAGCAGTTCTTC.

J is TRBJ1-5 and V is TRBV6-2 or TRBV6-3; maybe TRBD1 (6 bases). The CDR3 runs 15 residues. V was shortened by 5 bases and J by 4 bases, with 15 bases between the two germline ends. Germline V gene data show CDR1 as MNHEY and CDR2 as SVGEGT. CDR3 in amino acids: CASSDRDGQNQPQHF. Written as DNA, the CDR3 is TGTGCCAGCAGTGACCGGGACGGACAGAATCAGCCCCAGCATTTT.